The next 22 T cell receptor beta chains were all read from a single sample in a study of cytomegalovirus exposure and HLA in healthy donors. It was with 60 Vbeta and 13 Jbeta primers that the PCR ran. Data came from immunoSEQ multiplex PCR; TCRdb stores just in-frame clones and leaves some out. The table includes over 200,000 clones, about 81% detected once. The sequenced sample consisted of PBMCs. These receptors were collected from a man between 40 and 49 years old in good health and CMV-seropositive.

The chain carries TRBV6-1 and TRBJ1-2; 8 positions match TRBD1. Looked up from germline, CDR1 is MNHNS and CDR2 is SASEGT. CDR3 size: 14 residues. The V segment lost 6 bases and the J segment 3 bases; nucleotides outside the gene matches: 6. The CDR3 sequence is CASRDRGPYYGYTF. The CDR3 DNA is TGTGCCAGCAGAGACAGGGGTCCTTACTATGGCTACACCTTC.

The chain uses TRBV4-1 and TRBJ2-7; 7 bases match TRBD2. The CDR3 has 16 amino acids. V gave up 3 bases and J gave up 3 bases; unmatched junction bases: 11. Germline-derived CDR1 and CDR2 are MGHRA and YSYEKL. CDR3 amino acids: CASSQDSSGNSYEQYF. The CDR3 nucleotides are TGCGCCAGCAGCCAGGATTCCAGCGGGAATAGCTACGAGCAGTACTTC.

The chain is built from TRBV13 and TRBJ2-7, with 10 bases fitting TRBD2. Trimming at V came to 5 bases and at J to 4 bases, leaving 8 bases not matched to a gene. The CDR3 runs 15 residues. Germline CDR1 PRHDT, CDR2 FYEKMQ (reference sequence). CDR3 region: CASSGPPSGSYEQYF. Here the CDR3 DNA reads TGTGCCAGCAGCGGCCCTCCTAGCGGGAGTTACGAGCAGTACTTC.

The chain employs TRBV12-2 and TRBJ2-1; TRBD2, the D gene given by the table, was not confirmed from the DNA. TRBV12-2 is a listed pseudogene. The CDR3 sequence is 17 residues long. The CDR3 loop is CASRLRKERESYNEQFF. The DNA for the CDR3 is TGTGCAAGTCGCCTCCGTAAAGAGCGGGAGTCCTACAATGAGCAGTTCTTC.

The genes are TRBV6-5 and TRBJ2-2, with 10 bases lining up with TRBD1. Germline V gives CDR1 MNHEY, CDR2 SVGAGI. Losses at the gene ends were 4 bases for V and 6 bases for J; bases not matched to a gene: 8. This CDR3 region has 16 residues. The CDR3 spells CASSSPRDRGPGELFF. The CDR3 region has the DNA TGTGCCAGCAGTTCACCTCGGGACAGGGGACCCGGGGAGCTGTTTTTT.

This clone was counted ten times or more. The rearrangement links TRBV2 to TRBJ1-1; no definite D call. This CDR3 contains 9 residues. V gave up 10 bases and J gave up 3 bases, with 3 bases separating them. Germline V gene lookup returns CDR1 SNHLY and CDR2 FYNNEI. The CDR3 DNA follows: TGTGCCATCGACACTGAAGCTTTCTTT. Its protein product is CAIDTEAFF.

V gene TRBV9 combines with J gene TRBJ2-3; TRBD2 agrees at 10 bases. After removal of 4 bases from V and 4 bases from J, the junction contained 15 bases not matched to a gene. The CDR3 runs to 18 residues. In germline, CDR1 is SGDLS, CDR2 YYNGEE. The CDR3 is CASSSTPGLALVADTQYF. DNA for the CDR3: TGTGCCAGCAGCTCCACGCCGGGACTAGCGCTAGTCGCAGATACGCAGTATTTT.

This clone was observed a handful of times. This chain connects TRBV6-1 to TRBJ2-7, with 11 bases matching TRBD2. CDR3 length: 15 amino acids. Unmatched junction bases numbered 3, after V lost 2 bases and J lost 3 bases. The V gene's germline CDR1 is MNHNS and CDR2 SASEGT. Here the CDR3 reads CASSELAGGLYEQYF. The CDR3 coding sequence is TGTGCCAGCAGTGAACTAGCGGGAGGACTCTACGAGCAGTACTTC.

The gene calls are TRBV19 and TRBJ1-2, with D possibly being TRBD1 (5 bases). This CDR3 has 16 amino acids. Germline assignment: CDR1 LNHDA and CDR2 SQIVND (reference sequence). V was cut by 5 bases and J by 0 bases, with 16 bases left in between. The CDR3 DNA follows: TGTGCCAGTAGTCCCCGGGGCAGCGGGGCTAACTATGGCTACACCTTC. This translates into CASSPRGSGANYGYTF.

This clone showed up just once. The chain couples TRBV10-1 to TRBJ2-1, with 7 bases lining up with TRBD1. V shed 2 bases, J shed 1 base, and the junction held 11 bases outside the gene matches. Per the germline V gene, CDR1 is WNHNN and CDR2 is SYGVQD (reference sequence). This CDR3 has 18 residues. CDR3 bases: TGCGCCAGCAGTGAGACCCGTACGACAGGGCGATCCTACAATGAGCAGTTCTTC. This translates into CASSETRTTGRSYNEQFF.

This chain joins TRBV28 and TRBJ2-1; TRBD2 matches at 7 bases. The germline gives CDR1 MDHEN, CDR2 SYDVKM. This CDR3 is 16 amino acids long. V lost 1 base, J lost 2 bases, and 5 bases stayed unmatched. CDR3 in DNA: TGTGCCAGCAGTTTATCGGCTAGCGGAACCTACAATGAGCAGTTCTTC. Residues: CASSLSASGTYNEQFF.

V and J are TRBV6-6 and TRBJ2-7; D unresolved. Per germline, CDR1 MNHNY and CDR2 SVGAGI (reference sequence). This CDR3 spans 15 amino acids. Trimming took 2 bases from V and 0 from J, leaving 11 bases between them. The CDR3 sequence: CASSYESASSYEQYF. The CDR3 bases are TGTGCCAGCAGTTACGAGTCAGCGAGCTCCTACGAGCAGTACTTC.

V gene TRBV7-7 combines with J gene TRBJ2-3; 7 nucleotides line up with TRBD2. After removal of 5 bases from V and 6 bases from J, the junction contained 5 bases not matched to a gene. This CDR3 has 13 residues. Germline values: CDR1 SSHAT, CDR2 FNYEAQ (reference sequence). The CDR3 bases are TGTGCCAGCAGCCTGACTAGCTCCGATACGCAGTATTTT. Its protein is CASSLTSSDTQYF.

This clone was picked up a small number of times. The chain combines TRBV6-1 with TRBJ1-5, with D possibly TRBD1 on 6 matching bases. Germline values: CDR1 MNHNS, CDR2 SASEGT. Trimming took off 7 bases at V and 2 bases at J, with 15 bases between the two ends. The CDR3 has 15 residues. The DNA of the CDR3 is TGTGCCAGCACCGAACAGGCAGGGGGCAATCAGCCCCAGCATTTT. It yields the protein CASTEQAGGNQPQHF.

This clone showed up just once. V gene TRBV4-1 combines with J gene TRBJ2-7, with TRBD2 as a possible D gene (6 bases). With 4 bases removed from V and 6 bases from J, the gap between germline ends came to 22 bases. The CDR3 totals 16 residues. Germline V gene sequence: CDR1 MGHRA, CDR2 YSYEKL. DNA for the CDR3: TGCGCCAGCAGCCCGGGATCGGCGGGATCAAGGGGCGAGCAGTACTTC. Encoded protein: CASSPGSAGSRGEQYF.

The chain joins TRBV10-2 to TRBJ1-3, with D perhaps TRBD1 (6 bases). The CDR3 runs 14 residues. V lost 6 bases and J lost 4, with 13 bases in between. Germline V gives CDR1 WSHSY, CDR2 SAAADI. DNA for the CDR3: TGCGCCAGCAGGGGACAAACTGGAGGAAACACCATATATTTT. Translation: CASRGQTGGNTIYF.

V usage is TRBV19 and J usage is TRBJ2-3, with D tentatively TRBD2 (6 bases). V was cut by 0 bases and J by 0 bases, with 7 bases left in between. Germline-derived CDR1 and CDR2 are LNHDA and SQIVND (reference sequence). The CDR3 spans 15 residues. DNA for the CDR3: TGTGCCAGTAGTATAGAGAGCGGGAGCACAGATACGCAGTATTTT. It codes for CASSIESGSTDTQYF.

The rearrangement links TRBV14 to TRBJ1-2; 7 bases align to TRBD1. CDR1 SGHDN and CDR2 FVKESK come from the germline V gene. After removal of 5 bases from V and 4 bases from J, the junction contained 4 bases not matched to a gene. The CDR3 sequence is 13 residues long. CDR3 nucleotide sequence: TGTGCCAGCAGCTTTTGGACAGGCTATGGCTACACCTTC. It specifies CASSFWTGYGYTF.

The chain has TRBV5-1 and TRBJ1-1, with D perhaps matching TRBD1 (5 bases). The length of the CDR3 is 15 residues. V lost 4 bases and J lost 0, with 13 bases in between. CDR1 is SGHRS and CDR2 is YFSETQ in the germline V gene. The CDR3 reads CASSRGLPMNTEAFF. CDR3 in DNA: TGCGCCAGCAGCAGGGGACTCCCCATGAACACTGAAGCTTTCTTT.

This chain uses TRBV5-6 with TRBJ2-1, with D perhaps matching TRBD2 (5 bases). This CDR3 has 15 amino acids. Trimming cost V 4 bases and J 4 bases, with 15 bases left between them. In germline, CDR1 is SGHDT, CDR2 YYEEEE. The CDR3 DNA follows: TGTGCCAGCAGCCTCGGGGTAGCGCCATACAATGAGCAGTTCTTC. This gives the protein CASSLGVAPYNEQFF.

This chain joins TRBV6-5 and TRBJ2-5, with 8 bases matching TRBD2. The V and J ends lost 6 bases and 0 bases, in that order; junction bases with no gene match: 3. The CDR3 length is 14 residues. Germline lookup yields CDR1 MNHEY and CDR2 SVGAGI. The chain's CDR3 is CASSPREDQETQYF. Here the CDR3 DNA reads TGTGCCAGCAGCCCGCGGGAGGACCAAGAGACCCAGTACTTC.

V and J are TRBV18 and TRBJ2-7, with unresolved D. The CDR3 is made up of 15 amino acids. Germline CDR1 KGHSH, CDR2 LQKENI. With 0 bases removed from V and 0 bases from J, the gap between germline ends came to 9 bases. For the CDR3, the DNA is TGTGCCAGCTCACCACCAGGATTTAGCTCCTACGAGCAGTACGTC. It yields the protein CASSPPGFSSYEQYV.